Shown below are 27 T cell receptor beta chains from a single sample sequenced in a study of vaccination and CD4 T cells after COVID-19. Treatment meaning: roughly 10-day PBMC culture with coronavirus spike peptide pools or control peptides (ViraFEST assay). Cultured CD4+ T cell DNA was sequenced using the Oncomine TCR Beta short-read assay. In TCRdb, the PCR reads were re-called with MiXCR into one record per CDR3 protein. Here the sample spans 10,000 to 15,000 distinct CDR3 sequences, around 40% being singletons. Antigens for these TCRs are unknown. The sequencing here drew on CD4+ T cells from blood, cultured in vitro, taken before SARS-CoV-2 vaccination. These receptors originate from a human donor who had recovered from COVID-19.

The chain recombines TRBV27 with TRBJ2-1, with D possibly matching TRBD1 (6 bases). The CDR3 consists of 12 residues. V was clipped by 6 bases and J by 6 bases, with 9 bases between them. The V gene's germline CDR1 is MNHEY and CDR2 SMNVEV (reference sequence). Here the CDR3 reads CASRTGSNEQFF. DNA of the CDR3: TGTGCCAGCAGAACAGGGTCCAATGAGCAGTTCTTC.

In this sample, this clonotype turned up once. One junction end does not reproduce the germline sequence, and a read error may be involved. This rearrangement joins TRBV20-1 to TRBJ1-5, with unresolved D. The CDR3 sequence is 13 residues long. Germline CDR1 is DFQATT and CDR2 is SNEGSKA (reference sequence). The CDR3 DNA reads TGCGGTGCTAGTGGGCTAGCACACCAGCCCCAGCATTTT. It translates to CGASGLAHQPQHF.

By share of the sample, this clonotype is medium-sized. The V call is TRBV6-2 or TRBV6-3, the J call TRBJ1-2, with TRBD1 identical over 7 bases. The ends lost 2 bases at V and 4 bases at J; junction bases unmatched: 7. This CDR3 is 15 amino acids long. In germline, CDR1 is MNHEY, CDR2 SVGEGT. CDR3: CASSYVDRRLYGYTF. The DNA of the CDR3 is TGTGCCAGCAGTTACGTGGACAGGAGGCTCTATGGCTACACCTTC.

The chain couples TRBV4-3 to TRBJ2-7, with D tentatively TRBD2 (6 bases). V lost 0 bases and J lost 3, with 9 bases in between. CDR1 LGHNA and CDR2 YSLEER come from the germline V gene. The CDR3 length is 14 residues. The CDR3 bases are TGCGCCAGCAGCCAAGAGACTAGTATCTACGAGCAGTACTTC. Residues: CASSQETSIYEQYF.

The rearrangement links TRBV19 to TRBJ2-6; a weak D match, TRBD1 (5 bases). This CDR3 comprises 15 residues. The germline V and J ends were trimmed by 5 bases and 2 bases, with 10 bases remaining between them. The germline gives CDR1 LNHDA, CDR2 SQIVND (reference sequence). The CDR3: CASSPSRAGANVLTF. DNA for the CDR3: TGTGCCAGTAGTCCAAGCAGGGCTGGGGCCAACGTCCTGACTTTC.

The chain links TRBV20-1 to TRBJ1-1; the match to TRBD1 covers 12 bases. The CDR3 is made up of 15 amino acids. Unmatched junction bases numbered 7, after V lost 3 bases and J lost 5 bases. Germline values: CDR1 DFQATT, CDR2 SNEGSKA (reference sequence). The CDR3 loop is CSASSTGQGATEAFF. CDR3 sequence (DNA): TGCAGTGCTAGTTCCACGGGACAGGGGGCTACTGAAGCTTTCTTT.

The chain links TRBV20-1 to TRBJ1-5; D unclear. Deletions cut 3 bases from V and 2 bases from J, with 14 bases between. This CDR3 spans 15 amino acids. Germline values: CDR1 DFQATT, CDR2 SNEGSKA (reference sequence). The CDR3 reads CSASDHLLGNQPQHF. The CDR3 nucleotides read TGCAGTGCTAGCGATCACCTCCTAGGCAATCAGCCCCAGCATTTT.

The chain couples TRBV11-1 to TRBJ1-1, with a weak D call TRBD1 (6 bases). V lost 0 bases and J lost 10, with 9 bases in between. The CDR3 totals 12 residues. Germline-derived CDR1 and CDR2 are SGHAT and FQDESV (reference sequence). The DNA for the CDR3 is TGTGCCAGCAGCTTAGCCGCACAGGGAGCTTTCTTT. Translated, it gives CASSLAAQGAFF.

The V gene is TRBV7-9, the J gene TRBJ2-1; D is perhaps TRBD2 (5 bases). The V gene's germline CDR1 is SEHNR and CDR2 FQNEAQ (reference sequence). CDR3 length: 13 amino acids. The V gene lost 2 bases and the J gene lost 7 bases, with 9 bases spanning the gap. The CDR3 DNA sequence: TGTGCCAGCAGCTTACCCCGGGGAAATGAGCAGTTCTTC. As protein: CASSLPRGNEQFF. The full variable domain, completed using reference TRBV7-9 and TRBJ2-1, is DTGVSQNPRHKITKRGQNVTFRCDPISEHNRLYWYRQTLGQGPEFLTYFQNEAQLEKSRLLSDRFSAERPKGSFSTLEIQRTEQGDSAMYLCASSLPRGNEQFFGPGTRLTVL.

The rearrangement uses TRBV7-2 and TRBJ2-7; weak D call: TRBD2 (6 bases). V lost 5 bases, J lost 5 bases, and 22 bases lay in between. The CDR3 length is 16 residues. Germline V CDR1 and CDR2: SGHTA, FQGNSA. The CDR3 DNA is TGTGCCAGCAGCCTCATCATCGGGGGAGCGGTAGACGAGCAGTACTTC. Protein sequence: CASSLIIGGAVDEQYF.

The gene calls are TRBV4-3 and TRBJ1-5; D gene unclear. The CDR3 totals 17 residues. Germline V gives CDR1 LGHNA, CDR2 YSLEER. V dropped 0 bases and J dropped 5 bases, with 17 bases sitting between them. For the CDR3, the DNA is TGCGCCAGCAGCCAAGAATTAGTCTTGGGAGGTCATCAGCCCCAGCATTTT. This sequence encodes CASSQELVLGGHQPQHF.

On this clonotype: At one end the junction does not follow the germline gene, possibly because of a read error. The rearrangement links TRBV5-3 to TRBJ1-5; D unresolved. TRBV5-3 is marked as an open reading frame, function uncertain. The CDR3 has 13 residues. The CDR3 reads CASSLRQGQPQHF. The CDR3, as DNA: TGTGCCAGCAGCTTGCGACAAGGTCAGCCCCAGCATTTT.

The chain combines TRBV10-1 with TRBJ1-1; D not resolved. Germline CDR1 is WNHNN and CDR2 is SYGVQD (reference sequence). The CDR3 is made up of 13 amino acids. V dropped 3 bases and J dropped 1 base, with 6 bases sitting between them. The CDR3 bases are TGCGCCAGCAGTGAAAACAAGAACACTGAAGCTTTCTTT. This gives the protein CASSENKNTEAFF.

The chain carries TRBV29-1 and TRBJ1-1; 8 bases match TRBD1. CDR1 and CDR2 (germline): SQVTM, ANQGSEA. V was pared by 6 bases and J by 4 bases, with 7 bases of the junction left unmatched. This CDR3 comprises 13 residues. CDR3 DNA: TGCAGCGTCTCGACAGGGGTGGGCACTGAAGCTTTCTTT. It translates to CSVSTGVGTEAFF.

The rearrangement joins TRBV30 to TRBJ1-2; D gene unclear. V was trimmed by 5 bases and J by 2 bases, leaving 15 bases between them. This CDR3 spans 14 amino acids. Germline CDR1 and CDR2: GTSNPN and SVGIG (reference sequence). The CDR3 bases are TGTGCCTGGGCGCCACGGAACCTAAACTATGGCTACACCTTC. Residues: CAWAPRNLNYGYTF.

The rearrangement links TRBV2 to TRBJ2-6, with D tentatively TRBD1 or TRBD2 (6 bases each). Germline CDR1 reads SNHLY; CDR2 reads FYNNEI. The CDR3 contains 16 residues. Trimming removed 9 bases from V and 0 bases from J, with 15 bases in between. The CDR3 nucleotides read TGTGCCAGGAGGCGGGACACAGCCTCTGGGGCCAACGTCCTGACTTTC. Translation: CARRRDTASGANVLTF.

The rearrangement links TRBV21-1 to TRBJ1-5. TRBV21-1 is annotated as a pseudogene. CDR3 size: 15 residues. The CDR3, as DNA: TGTGCCAGCAGCCCCAGAGTATATAGCAATCAGCCCCAGCATTTT. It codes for CASSPRVYSNQPQHF.

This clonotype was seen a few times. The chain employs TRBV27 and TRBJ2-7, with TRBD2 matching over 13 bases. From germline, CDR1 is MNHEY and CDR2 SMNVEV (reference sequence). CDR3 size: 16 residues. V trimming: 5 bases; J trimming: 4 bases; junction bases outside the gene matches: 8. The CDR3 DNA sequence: TGTGCCAGCAGTCCTAGACTAGCGGGGGGACTGTACGAGCAGTACTTC. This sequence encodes CASSPRLAGGLYEQYF.

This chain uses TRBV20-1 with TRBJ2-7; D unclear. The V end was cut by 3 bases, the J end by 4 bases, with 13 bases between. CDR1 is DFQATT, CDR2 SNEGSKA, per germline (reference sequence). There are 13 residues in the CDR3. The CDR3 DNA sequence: TGCAGTGCTAGCCGAAGGGCGGAGTACGAGCAGTACTTC. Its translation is CSASRRAEYEQYF.

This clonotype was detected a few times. CDR3 nucleotide sequence: TGTGCCAGCAGCTTAGATCTAGCGGGGATACACGCCACAGATACGCAGTATTTT. Translation gives CASSLDLAGIHATDTQYF. The V and J genes are TRBV7-8 and TRBJ2-3; 9 nucleotides match TRBD2. J was trimmed by 2 bases and V by 1 base; bases with no gene match: 10. In germline, CDR1 is SGHVS, CDR2 FQNEAQ. CDR3 length: 18 amino acids.

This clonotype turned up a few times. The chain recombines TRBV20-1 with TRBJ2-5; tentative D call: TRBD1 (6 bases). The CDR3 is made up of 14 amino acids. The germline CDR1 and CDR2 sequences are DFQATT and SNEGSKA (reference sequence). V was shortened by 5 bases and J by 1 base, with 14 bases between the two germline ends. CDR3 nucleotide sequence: TGCAGTGCTTCTGACAGGCGCCTCCAAGAGACCCAGTACTTC. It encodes CSASDRRLQETQYF.

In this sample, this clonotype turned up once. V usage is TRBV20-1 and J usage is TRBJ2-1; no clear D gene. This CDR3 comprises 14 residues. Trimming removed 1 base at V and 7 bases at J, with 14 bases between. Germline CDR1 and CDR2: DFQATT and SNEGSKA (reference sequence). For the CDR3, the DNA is TGCAGTGCTAGAGGGTGGCGGAACCTAAATGAGCAGTTCTTC. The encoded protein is CSARGWRNLNEQFF.

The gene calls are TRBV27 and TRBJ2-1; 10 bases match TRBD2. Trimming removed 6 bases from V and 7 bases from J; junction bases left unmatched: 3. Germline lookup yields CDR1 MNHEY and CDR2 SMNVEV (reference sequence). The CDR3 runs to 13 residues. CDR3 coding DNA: TGTGCCAGCAGACCTAGCGGGAGAAATGAGCAGTTCTTC. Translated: CASRPSGRNEQFF.

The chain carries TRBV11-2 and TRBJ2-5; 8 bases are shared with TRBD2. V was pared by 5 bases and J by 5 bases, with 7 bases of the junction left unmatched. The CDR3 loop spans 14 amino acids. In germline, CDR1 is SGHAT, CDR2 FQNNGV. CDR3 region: CASSRGGGMETQYF. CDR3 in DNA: TGTGCCAGCAGCCGGGGGGGAGGGATGGAGACCCAGTACTTC. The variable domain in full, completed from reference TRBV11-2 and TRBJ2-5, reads EAGVAQSPRYKIIEKRQSVAFWCNPISGHATLYWYQQILGQGPKLLIQFQNNGVVDDSQLPKDRFSAERLKGVDSTLKIQPAKLEDSAVYLCASSRGGGMETQYFGPGTRLLVL.

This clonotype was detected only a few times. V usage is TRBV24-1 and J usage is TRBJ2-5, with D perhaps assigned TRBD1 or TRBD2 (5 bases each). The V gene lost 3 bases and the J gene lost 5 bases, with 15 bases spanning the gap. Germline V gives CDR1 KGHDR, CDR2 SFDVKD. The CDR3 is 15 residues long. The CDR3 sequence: CATSDPRDGSETQYF. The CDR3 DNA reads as TGTGCCACCAGTGATCCCCGGGACGGGTCCGAGACCCAGTACTTC.

The CDR3 spells CSARFGGNQPQHF. CDR3 DNA sequence: TGCAGTGCTAGATTCGGGGGCAATCAGCCCCAGCATTTT. J is TRBJ1-5 and V is TRBV20-1; D gene uncertain. V was clipped by 2 bases and J by 2 bases, with 7 bases between them. Per the germline V gene, CDR1 is DFQATT and CDR2 is SNEGSKA (reference sequence). This CDR3 has 13 amino acids.

The CDR3: CASRRDRGYAEAFF. The CDR3 DNA follows: TGTGCCAGCAGGCGAGACAGGGGGTATGCTGAAGCTTTCTTT. J is TRBJ1-1 and V is TRBV28; TRBD1 matches at 9 bases. J was trimmed by 6 bases and V by 6 bases; bases with no gene match: 8. Per the germline V gene, CDR1 is MDHEN and CDR2 is SYDVKM. The CDR3 has 14 amino acids.